One and the same sample provided the 32 T cell receptor beta chains below, sequenced in a study of cytomegalovirus exposure and HLA in healthy donors. Primers for the PCR totalled 60 Vbeta and 13 Jbeta. The method was immunoSEQ multiplex PCR; TCRdb's version includes in-frame clones alone and lacks a portion of them. The data contain 150,000 or so clones, about 76% of them singletons. The sequenced sample was PBMCs. These TCRs come from a male donor in good health and CMV-seronegative.

A word on this clone: One end of the junction fails to match germline, which may point to a read error. The chain is built from TRBV7-9 and TRBJ1-2; 10 bases are a match to TRBD1. Germline-derived CDR1 and CDR2 are SEHNR and FQNEAQ (reference sequence). The CDR3 is made up of 15 amino acids. Here the CDR3 reads CSSSLGGQGVEGYTF. The CDR3 region has the DNA TGTTCCAGCAGCCTTGGAGGACAGGGGGTAGAAGGCTACACCTTC.

The J gene is TRBJ1-5, the V gene TRBV5-5, with TRBD1 matching over 9 bases. Unmatched junction bases numbered 5, after V lost 5 bases and J lost 5 bases. Germline CDR1 and CDR2: SGHKS and YYEKEE (reference sequence). The CDR3 has 14 amino acids. The CDR3 DNA sequence: TGTGCCAGCAGTAGACAGGGGGTTGATCAGCCCCAGCATTTT. This gives the protein CASSRQGVDQPQHF.

This rearrangement joins TRBV10-1 to TRBJ2-7; TRBD2 aligns across 8 bases. The CDR3 spans 15 residues. Unmatched junction bases numbered 9, after V lost 6 bases and J lost 2 bases. The germline gives CDR1 WNHNN, CDR2 SYGVQD (reference sequence). The CDR3 protein is CASSLLAEGPYEQYF. The DNA of the CDR3 is TGCGCCAGCAGCCTACTAGCGGAAGGTCCCTACGAGCAGTACTTC.

V and J are TRBV5-8 and TRBJ2-7, with a weak D call TRBD2 (6 bases). The CDR3 spans 13 residues. In germline, CDR1 is SGHTS, CDR2 YDEGEE. V was shortened by 5 bases and J by 0 bases, with 9 bases between the two germline ends. CDR3 DNA: TGTGCCAGCAGGCGGGACTTCTCCTACGAGCAGTACTTC. Translation: CASRRDFSYEQYF.

V usage is TRBV9 and J usage is TRBJ2-1, with D possibly TRBD2 on 6 matching bases. Between the trimmed V and J ends, which lost 0 bases and 5 bases, there was a span of 18 bases. Germline V CDR1 and CDR2: SGDLS, YYNGEE. The CDR3 is 17 amino acids. The CDR3 sequence is CASSVGGAWGVDNEQFF. In DNA form, the CDR3 reads TGTGCCAGCAGCGTAGGTGGGGCTTGGGGGGTAGACAATGAGCAGTTCTTC.

This clone was seen just once. This chain uses TRBV7-3 with TRBJ1-2, with 7 positions matching TRBD1. J was trimmed by 5 bases and V by 5 bases; bases with no gene match: 17. CDR1 and CDR2 (germline): SGHTA, FQGTGA. CDR3 length equals 17 residues. The CDR3 here is CASSPSGGHEMGYGYTF. The DNA of the CDR3 is TGTGCCAGCAGCCCATCAGGGGGGCACGAGATGGGGTATGGCTACACCTTC.

This sequence joins TRBV10-3 and TRBJ2-3, with a tentative D call TRBD2 (5 bases). The CDR3 has 16 amino acids. Trimming pared 4 bases from V and 6 bases from J, leaving 20 bases between. The germline V gene encodes CDR1 ENHRY and CDR2 SYGVKD. CDR3 loop: CAISGLSGVTSDTQYF. The DNA for the CDR3 is TGTGCCATCAGTGGACTAAGTGGGGTTACGTCGGATACGCAGTATTTT.

This chain links TRBV6-5 with TRBJ1-1, with a weak D call TRBD1 (5 bases). V gave up 5 bases and J gave up 10 bases, with 20 bases separating them. The CDR3 has 14 residues. Per the germline V gene, CDR1 is MNHEY and CDR2 is SVGAGI. The chain's CDR3 is CASSPVGRGRGAFF. The CDR3, as DNA: TGTGCCAGCAGTCCCGTCGGAAGGGGTAGGGGAGCTTTCTTT.

The chain uses TRBV5-1 and TRBJ2-5, with D possibly being TRBD1 (6 bases). The CDR3 length is 15 residues. The germline V gene has CDR1 SGHRS and CDR2 YFSETQ. With 0 bases removed from V and 5 bases from J, the gap between germline ends came to 14 bases. CDR3 residues: CASSLVGPGEETQYF. Written as DNA, the CDR3 is TGCGCCAGCAGCTTGGTGGGGCCAGGGGAGGAGACCCAGTACTTC.

Only a few counts were recorded for this clone. The CDR3 region is CASSLAQANSLHF. The CDR3 DNA reads TGTGCCAGCAGCTTAGCGCAAGCGAATTCCCTCCACTTT. V usage is TRBV7-2 and J usage is TRBJ1-6; D is unresolved. In germline, CDR1 is SGHTA, CDR2 FQGNSA. CDR3 size: 13 residues. Trimming left V 0 bases short and J 14 bases short, with 11 bases between.

The rearrangement links TRBV25-1 to TRBJ2-7; D unclear. The CDR3 runs to 11 residues. The germline CDR1 and CDR2 sequences are MGHDK and SYGVNS. The V end lost 6 bases, the J end lost 3 bases, and 6 bases lay between the germline ends. The CDR3 nucleotides read TGTGCCAGCAGATACAGCTACGAGCAGTACTTC. Translation gives CASRYSYEQYF.

This clone occurred a few times. The chain joins TRBV5-1 to TRBJ1-1; 8 bases align to TRBD1. CDR1 is SGHRS, CDR2 YFSETQ, per germline. The length of the CDR3 is 14 residues. The V and J ends lost 7 bases and 3 bases, in that order; junction bases with no gene match: 8. CDR3 sequence reads: CASGQGAHDTEAFF. The CDR3 DNA follows: TGCGCCAGCGGCCAGGGGGCGCATGACACTGAAGCTTTCTTT.

A few counts support this clone. Different DNA sequences within this sample yield the same CDR3. The rearrangement uses TRBV7-6 and TRBJ2-1; D unclear. CDR1 and CDR2 (germline): SGHVS, FNYEAQ. This CDR3 is 12 amino acids long. The germline V and J ends were trimmed by 6 bases and 7 bases, with 10 bases remaining between them. CDR3 sequence (DNA): TGTGCCAGCAGTAAACTTACGAATGAGCAGTTCTTC. This gives the protein CASSKLTNEQFF.

V gene TRBV18 combines with J gene TRBJ1-2, with 9 bases identical to TRBD1. This CDR3 is 14 amino acids long. The germline V gene encodes CDR1 KGHSH and CDR2 LQKENI. Germline trimming cut 4 bases from V and 6 bases from J; bases unmatched to any gene: 6. CDR3 residues: CASSQGQGLDGYTF. DNA for the CDR3: TGTGCCAGCTCACAGGGACAGGGTCTCGATGGCTACACCTTC.

The V call is TRBV2, the J call TRBJ2-3; tentative D call: TRBD2 (5 bases). Trimming stripped 6 bases from V and 4 bases from J, with 14 bases between. This CDR3 spans 14 amino acids. The germline CDR1 and CDR2 sequences are SNHLY and FYNNEI. The CDR3 loop reads CASRGEVGADTQYF. CDR3 in DNA: TGTGCCAGCAGGGGAGAGGTGGGTGCAGATACGCAGTATTTT.

The CDR3 loop reads CASSLAGGPYNEQFF. The CDR3 coding sequence is TGTGCCAGCAGCTTAGCGGGAGGGCCGTACAATGAGCAGTTCTTC. The V and J genes are TRBV7-8 and TRBJ2-1, with 7 bases lining up with TRBD2. Trimming cost V 0 bases and J 4 bases; bases outside gene matches: 3. The length of the CDR3 is 15 residues. Germline CDR1 reads SGHVS; CDR2 reads FQNEAQ.

The chain couples TRBV27 to TRBJ1-5, with D tentatively TRBD1 (6 bases). The V and J ends lost 6 bases and 0 bases respectively, with 9 bases between them. The CDR3 runs 14 residues. Germline values: CDR1 MNHEY, CDR2 SMNVEV (reference sequence). The CDR3 sequence: CASSRTVSNQPQHF. CDR3 coding DNA: TGTGCCAGCAGCCGGACAGTTAGCAATCAGCCCCAGCATTTT.

The rearrangement links TRBV4-1 to TRBJ2-7; the D gene is possibly TRBD2 (6 bases). The length of the CDR3 is 14 residues. Looked up from germline, CDR1 is MGHRA and CDR2 is YSYEKL. V was clipped by 10 bases and J by 0 bases, with 16 bases between them. CDR3 protein: CATARGLGSYEQYF. The DNA for the CDR3 is TGCGCCACCGCTCGGGGACTCGGCTCCTACGAGCAGTACTTC.

The V gene is TRBV18, the J gene TRBJ1-2; TRBD1 is a possible D gene (5 bases). The V end lost 1 base, the J end lost 0 bases, and 9 bases lay between the germline ends. In germline, CDR1 is KGHSH, CDR2 LQKENI. This CDR3 has 15 residues. The CDR3 nucleotides are TGTGCCAGCTCACCACAGGGGTCGTCTAACTATGGCTACACCTTC. Protein product: CASSPQGSSNYGYTF.

This clone was observed a handful of times. J is TRBJ2-1 and V is TRBV7-8; TRBD2 aligns across 7 bases. The CDR3 extends over 16 amino acids. Trimming removed 5 bases from V and 6 bases from J; junction bases left unmatched: 13. The germline V gene encodes CDR1 SGHVS and CDR2 FQNEAQ. The CDR3 reads CASSPRGGSPANEQFF. CDR3 DNA: TGTGCCAGCAGCCCTCGTGGCGGGAGTCCGGCCAATGAGCAGTTCTTC.

In its sample, this clone was seen once. This chain joins TRBV18 and TRBJ2-1; 10 nucleotides agree with TRBD2. The junction had 4 bases not matched to a gene; V was cut back by 3 bases and J by 2 bases. The germline V gene encodes CDR1 KGHSH and CDR2 LQKENI. The CDR3 consists of 16 residues. The CDR3 DNA reads TGTGCCAGCTCACCCCGACTAGCGGGTCCCTACAATGAGCAGTTCTTC. Translating it yields CASSPRLAGPYNEQFF.

The V call is TRBV6-6, the J call TRBJ2-5, with 13 bases aligning to TRBD2. The closer fit of TRBJ2-7 to the DNA end suggests the J call may be wrong. The CDR3 totals 13 residues. From germline, CDR1 is MNHNY and CDR2 SVGAGI (reference sequence). CDR3 sequence reads: CAIRTSGSGEQYF. The CDR3 DNA reads TGTGCCATCAGGACTAGCGGGAGTGGCGAGCAGTACTTC.

The chain joins TRBV6-5 to TRBJ2-1; 8 nucleotides agree with TRBD1. The V segment lost 5 bases and the J segment 7 bases; nucleotides outside the gene matches: 10. Germline V gene lookup returns CDR1 MNHEY and CDR2 SVGAGI. The CDR3 sequence is 15 residues long. The CDR3 sequence is CASSQETGVGNEQFF. The CDR3 DNA sequence: TGTGCCAGCAGTCAGGAGACAGGGGTAGGGAATGAGCAGTTCTTC.

The genes are TRBV19 and TRBJ2-2; 10 bases are a match to TRBD1. CDR1 and CDR2 (germline): LNHDA, SQIVND (reference sequence). V shed 6 bases and J 5 bases; nucleotides not matched to a gene: 9. This CDR3 region has 16 residues. The CDR3 DNA sequence: TGTGCCAGTAGCGATGGACAGGGGGTCTATACCGGGGAGCTGTTTTTT. It encodes CASSDGQGVYTGELFF.

The V gene is TRBV7-9, the J gene TRBJ2-3; 9 bases are shared with TRBD1. V was pared by 5 bases and J by 2 bases, with 5 bases of the junction left unmatched. Germline V gene data show CDR1 as SEHNR and CDR2 as FQNEAQ (reference sequence). The CDR3 is 15 amino acids. CDR3 residues: CASSPGQGVTDTQYF. CDR3 bases: TGTGCCAGCAGCCCGGGACAGGGAGTCACAGATACGCAGTATTTT.

The chain uses TRBV10-3 and TRBJ2-5; the D gene is possibly TRBD2 (5 bases). V lost 3 bases, J lost 5 bases, and 13 bases lay in between. Looked up from germline, CDR1 is ENHRY and CDR2 is SYGVKD. This CDR3 is built from 14 residues. CDR3 protein: CAISDGNSGETQYF. The CDR3 DNA sequence: TGTGCCATCAGTGATGGCAATTCGGGGGAGACCCAGTACTTC.

In its sample, this clone was seen once. J is TRBJ1-5 and V is TRBV30; TRBD1 is a possible D gene (6 bases). The ends were cut back, 2 bases at V and 1 base at J, with 6 bases in the middle. This CDR3 is built from 13 residues. The V gene's germline CDR1 is GTSNPN and CDR2 SVGIG (reference sequence). CDR3 loop: CAWSTGSNQPQHF. The CDR3 coding sequence is TGTGCCTGGAGTACAGGGAGCAATCAGCCCCAGCATTTT.

This chain connects TRBV14 to TRBJ1-3, with 7 bases lining up with TRBD1. Looked up from germline, CDR1 is SGHDN and CDR2 is FVKESK. The CDR3 covers 14 residues. Germline trimming cut 5 bases from V and 1 base from J; bases unmatched to any gene: 2. The CDR3 DNA reads TGTGCCAGCAGCAACAGGGGTTCTGGAAACACCATATATTTT. It encodes CASSNRGSGNTIYF.

The chain's CDR3 is CASSVEGDLTDTQYF. For the CDR3, the DNA is TGTGCCAGCAGCGTAGAGGGGGACCTCACAGATACGCAGTATTTT. J is TRBJ2-3 and V is TRBV9; possibly TRBD1 for D (6 bases). The germline V gene encodes CDR1 SGDLS and CDR2 YYNGEE. This CDR3 contains 15 residues. Trimming removed 0 bases from V and 2 bases from J, with 10 bases in between.

The chain carries TRBV10-1 and TRBJ2-1, with TRBD2 matching over 12 bases. This CDR3 is 19 amino acids long. V lost 0 bases to trimming and J lost 0 bases; unmatched junction nucleotides: 6. The germline CDR1 and CDR2 sequences are WNHNN and SYGVQD (reference sequence). The CDR3 sequence: CASSESNLAGGSSYNEQFF. CDR3 nucleotides: TGCGCCAGCAGTGAGTCGAACCTAGCGGGAGGGAGCTCCTACAATGAGCAGTTCTTC.

The chain uses TRBV7-2 and TRBJ1-5, with 8 bases that match TRBD1. The CDR3 contains 15 residues. Trimming at V came to 6 bases and at J to 7 bases, leaving 11 bases not matched to a gene. Germline V gives CDR1 SGHTA, CDR2 FQGNSA. CDR3 sequence (DNA): TGTGCCAGCAGGATGATAGGACAGGGTGGGCAGCCCCAGCATTTT. It translates to CASRMIGQGGQPQHF.

V usage is TRBV6-6 and J usage is TRBJ1-6; D might be TRBD1 (5 bases). V lost 6 bases and J lost 8, with 14 bases in between. This CDR3 region has 14 residues. Germline loops: CDR1 MNHNY, CDR2 SVGAGI (reference sequence). As DNA, the CDR3 is TGTGCCAGCAGGACTCCGGGGGTAGATTCACCCCTCCACTTT. Translated, it gives CASRTPGVDSPLHF.